This is a list of T cell receptor beta chains from one sample in a study of blood T cell repertoires in COVID-19. The method was immunoSEQ multiplex PCR; TCRdb's version includes in-frame clones alone and lacks a portion of them. The table records about half a million clones, roughly nine tenths of them present only once. The sequencing sample was made of PBMCs or T cells enriched from blood (not recorded which). Source of these receptors: a woman aged 55-70 years who had recovered from COVID-19. Both conserved end residues are part of each CDR3. D genes are given only for firm matches. Size values are once, few and many counts, or a class for expanded clones, and some rows have none.

size: NA; D: NA; V: TRBV19; J: TRBJ1-2; DNA: TGTGCCAGTAGATCCCAGCCCCTCCAGGGGTCGGGAGGCTACACCTTC; CDR3: CASRSQPLQGSGGYTF
size: once; D: NA; V: TRBV9; J: TRBJ2-2; DNA: TGTGCCAGCAGCGTAGCGTCCAGGGCGAACACCGGGGAGCTGTTTTTT; CDR3: CASSVASRANTGELFF
size: NA; D: NA; V: TRBV6-5; J: TRBJ2-1; DNA: TGTGCCAGCAGTTATTCCCCTATCAATGAGCAGTTCTTC; CDR3: CASSYSPINEQFF
size: NA; D: TRBD2; V: TRBV7-2; J: TRBJ2-3; DNA: TGTGCCAGCAGCTTTTTGGGACTAGCAAGGGGGGGAGATACGCAGTATTTT; CDR3: CASSFLGLARGGDTQYF
size: NA; D: TRBD1; V: TRBV6-5; J: TRBJ1-2; DNA: TGTGCCAGCAGAAAAGGGGGCCTCTATGGCTACACCTTC; CDR3: CASRKGGLYGYTF
size: NA; D: TRBD1; V: TRBV12-5; J: TRBJ1-3; DNA: TGTGCTAGTGGTACCCCACAGGGGGCTGGAAACACCATATATTTT; CDR3: CASGTPQGAGNTIYF
size: few; D: NA; V: TRBV3-1/TRBV3-2; J: TRBJ1-1; DNA: TGTGCCAGCAGCCAGGTGGCAGGTTATAACACTGAAGCTTTCTTT; CDR3: CASSQVAGYNTEAFF
size: few; D: TRBD1; V: TRBV11-2; J: TRBJ1-3; DNA: TGTGCCAGCAGTTATACAGGGGGTGGAAACACCATATATTTT; CDR3: CASSYTGGGNTIYF
size: NA; D: TRBD1; V: TRBV24-1; J: TRBJ2-1; DNA: TGTGCCACCAGTGATACGACAGGGAATTCCTACAATGAGCAGTTCTTC; CDR3: CATSDTTGNSYNEQFF
size: NA; D: NA; V: TRBV2; J: TRBJ2-7; DNA: TGTGCCAGCAGTGATGGAAGGGGCCTGGGGTACGAGCAGTACTTC; CDR3: CASSDGRGLGYEQYF
size: NA; D: NA; V: TRBV4-1; J: TRBJ2-1; DNA: TGCGCCAGCAGCTTCAATTCCGGGCCACTCCTAGCCAATGAGCAGTTCTTC; CDR3: CASSFNSGPLLANEQFF
size: NA; D: NA; V: TRBV3-1/TRBV3-2; J: TRBJ1-3; DNA: TGTGCCAGCAGCCTCCAGCCAGGGGCGACTGGAAACACCATATATTTT; CDR3: CASSLQPGATGNTIYF
size: NA; D: NA; V: TRBV5-1; J: TRBJ2-2; DNA: TGCGCCAGCTCGGGGACAACGAACACCGGGGAGCTGTTTTTT; CDR3: CASSGTTNTGELFF
size: few; D: TRBD2; V: TRBV5-1; J: TRBJ2-2; DNA: TGCGCCAGCAGCTCAGCTAGCGGGGGAATCGCCGGGGAGCTGTTTTTT; CDR3: CASSSASGGIAGELFF
size: NA; D: TRBD1; V: TRBV10-2; J: TRBJ1-1; DNA: TGCGCCAGCAGCCAGGGGGATTTGACTGAAGCTTTCTTT; CDR3: CASSQGDLTEAFF
size: NA; D: NA; V: TRBV5-5; J: TRBJ2-3; DNA: TGTGCCAGCAGCTTGTTCCCTACAGATACGCAGTATTTT; CDR3: CASSLFPTDTQYF
size: NA; D: TRBD1; V: TRBV4-2; J: TRBJ1-2; DNA: TGTGCCAGCAGCCAAGAGGGGGGACAGCCGAACTATGGCTACACCTTC; CDR3: CASSQEGGQPNYGYTF
size: NA; D: TRBD2; V: TRBV24-1; J: TRBJ2-3; DNA: TGTGCCACCAGTGATCTGGGACTAGCGGGACGTCCTGATACGCAGTATTTT; CDR3: CATSDLGLAGRPDTQYF
size: NA; D: TRBD1; V: TRBV19; J: TRBJ1-4; DNA: TGTGCCAGTAGTATGGGGACAGGTTCATCGGCAACTAATGAAAAACTGTTTTTT; CDR3: CASSMGTGSSATNEKLFF
size: NA; D: NA; V: TRBV7-8; J: TRBJ2-2; DNA: TGTGCCAGCACTCCCAGGACAGTCGCGAACACCGGGGAGCTGTTTTTT; CDR3: CASTPRTVANTGELFF
size: NA; D: TRBD2; V: TRBV7-9; J: TRBJ2-7; DNA: TGTGCCAGCAGCTTGGCCGGGACTAGCTACGAGCAGTACTTC; CDR3: CASSLAGTSYEQYF
size: NA; D: TRBD1; V: TRBV11-3; J: TRBJ2-2; DNA: TGTGCCAGCAGCGGTCTGACAGGGGGGACCGGGGAGCTGTTTTTT; CDR3: CASSGLTGGTGELFF
size: NA; D: NA; V: TRBV19; J: TRBJ1-3; DNA: TGTGCCAGTAGTATAGTGACGGGGGGCTCTGGAAACACCATATATTTT; CDR3: CASSIVTGGSGNTIYF
size: NA; D: NA; V: TRBV4-2; J: TRBJ2-1; DNA: TGTGCCAGCAGCCAAATGGGCAGGGGAACCTACAATGAGCAGTTCTTC; CDR3: CASSQMGRGTYNEQFF
size: NA; D: TRBD1; V: TRBV4-1; J: TRBJ1-2; DNA: TGCGCCAGCAGCCAAGGACGCTCAGGGGGTGGTTATGGCTACACCTTC; CDR3: CASSQGRSGGGYGYTF
size: NA; D: NA; V: TRBV2; J: TRBJ2-5; DNA: TGTGCCAGCGCCCGAAAGCCCAGGGAGACCCAGTACTTC; CDR3: CASARKPRETQYF
size: NA; D: NA; V: TRBV7-2; J: TRBJ2-2; DNA: TGTGCCAGCAGTACAGGGTCCAACACCGGGGAGCTGTTTTTT; CDR3: CASSTGSNTGELFF
size: NA; D: NA; V: TRBV24-1; J: TRBJ2-2; DNA: TGTGCCACCAGTGATTCGAGGAGTGGTTCCACCGGGGAGCTGTTTTTT; CDR3: CATSDSRSGSTGELFF
size: NA; D: TRBD1; V: TRBV30; J: TRBJ2-1; DNA: TGTGCCTGGAGGCTATCCGGGACAGAAGAGCAGTTCTTC; CDR3: CAWRLSGTEEQFF
size: NA; D: NA; V: TRBV6-1; J: TRBJ1-3; DNA: TGTGCCAGCAGTGAAGGAGCGGGAGGGGGACCTGGAAACACCATATATTTT; CDR3: CASSEGAGGGPGNTIYF
size: NA; D: NA; V: TRBV6-6; J: TRBJ2-5; DNA: TGTGCCAGCAGTTCCCCAGCAGGGGGGATACAAGAGACCCAGTACTTC; CDR3: CASSSPAGGIQETQYF
size: NA; D: TRBD1; V: TRBV5-1; J: TRBJ2-2; DNA: TGCGCCAGCAGCTCTGGACAGGGGTACACCGGGGAGCTGTTTTTT; CDR3: CASSSGQGYTGELFF
size: NA; D: TRBD1; V: TRBV27; J: TRBJ1-2; DNA: TGTGCCAGCAGGGGACAGTGGTATGGCTACACCTTC; CDR3: CASRGQWYGYTF
size: once; D: NA; V: TRBV6-5; J: TRBJ1-1; DNA: TGTGCCAGCAGGGCCATTGTGGGGGGGGAGTCAGAAGCTTTCTTT; CDR3: CASRAIVGGESEAFF
size: NA; D: NA; V: TRBV11-2; J: TRBJ2-5; DNA: TGTGCCAGCAGCACCGTGCGGGGGCGCGATTTAAAGACCCAGTACTTC; CDR3: CASSTVRGRDLKTQYF
size: NA; D: NA; V: TRBV7-9; J: TRBJ1-1; DNA: TGTGCCAGCAGCTGGGGGGCTGAAGCTTTCTTT; CDR3: CASSWGAEAFF
size: NA; D: NA; V: TRBV10-3; J: TRBJ1-1; DNA: TGTGCCATCAGTGAGAACAGGGTGGTAGACACTGAAGCTTTCTTT; CDR3: CAISENRVVDTEAFF
size: NA; D: NA; V: TRBV19; J: TRBJ1-3; DNA: TGTGCCAGCCGTACACCCTCTGGAAACACCATATATTTT; CDR3: CASRTPSGNTIYF
size: NA; D: NA; V: TRBV3-1/TRBV3-2; J: TRBJ2-3; DNA: TGTGCCAGCAGCCTTGGACTATTGGATACGCAGTATTTT; CDR3: CASSLGLLDTQYF
size: NA; D: TRBD1; V: TRBV19; J: TRBJ2-1; DNA: TGTGCCAGTACAATGGGCAGGGGGTACAATGAGCAGTTCTTC; CDR3: CASTMGRGYNEQFF
size: NA; D: TRBD2; V: TRBV5-1; J: TRBJ2-1; DNA: TGCGCCCGCACGCCCGGGGGGGGCTCCTACAATGAGCAGTTCTTC; CDR3: CARTPGGGSYNEQFF
size: once; D: NA; V: TRBV9; J: TRBJ2-3; DNA: TGTGCCAGCAGCGTAGGGGTCTCAGGGCCAGATACGCAGTATTTT; CDR3: CASSVGVSGPDTQYF
size: NA; D: TRBD1; V: TRBV2; J: TRBJ2-1; DNA: TGTGCCAGCAGCCGGACAGGGGTATATGAGCAGTTCTTC; CDR3: CASSRTGVYEQFF
size: few; D: NA; V: TRBV10-3; J: TRBJ1-3; DNA: TGTGCCATCAGTGATGTACAGGGTCTCGGAAACACCATATATTTT; CDR3: CAISDVQGLGNTIYF
size: NA; D: NA; V: TRBV2; J: TRBJ1-2; DNA: TGTGCCAGTGGAGGACGGGGCTACACCTTC; CDR3: CASGGRGYTF
size: NA; D: NA; V: TRBV1; J: TRBJ2-3; DNA: TGCACCAGCAGCCATGCGGGAGCGAGCACAGATACGCAGTATTTT; CDR3: CTSSHAGASTDTQYF
size: NA; D: TRBD2; V: TRBV19; J: TRBJ2-5; DNA: TGTGCCAGTAGTATGGCGGGGGACCGAGAGACCCAGTACTTC; CDR3: CASSMAGDRETQYF
size: NA; D: TRBD2; V: TRBV4-2; J: TRBJ2-1; DNA: TGTGCCAGCAGCCAAGAAGGCCCTTATTTAGCGGGGGGGGACAATGAGCAGTTCTTC; CDR3: CASSQEGPYLAGGDNEQFF
size: NA; D: TRBD1; V: TRBV19; J: TRBJ2-7; DNA: TGTGCCAGTAGTACCCGACAGGGGACCTACGAGCAGTACTTC; CDR3: CASSTRQGTYEQYF
size: NA; D: TRBD1; V: TRBV19; J: TRBJ1-6; DNA: TGTGCCAGTAGCAACCGGGACAGTTATCGCCTCCACTTT; CDR3: CASSNRDSYRLHF
size: NA; D: TRBD2; V: TRBV3-1/TRBV3-2; J: TRBJ2-5; DNA: TGTGCCAGCAGCCAAGGGGCGGGAACGGGGGGGCAAGAGACCCAGTACTTC; CDR3: CASSQGAGTGGQETQYF
size: NA; D: TRBD1; V: TRBV10-3; J: TRBJ2-2; DNA: TGTGCCATCAGTTACGGACAGGGAGTCCCCGGGGAGCTGTTTTTT; CDR3: CAISYGQGVPGELFF
size: NA; D: TRBD1; V: TRBV5-4; J: TRBJ1-2; DNA: TGTGCCAGCAGCTTGGATAGGGACAGGGGCTACACCTTC; CDR3: CASSLDRDRGYTF
size: once; D: TRBD1; V: TRBV5-1; J: TRBJ1-4; DNA: TGCGCCAGCAGCTTACAGGGGGCGTGGGAAAAACTGTTTTTT; CDR3: CASSLQGAWEKLFF
size: NA; D: NA; V: TRBV19; J: TRBJ1-4; DNA: TGTGCCAGTAGTATAGAGCCCACAGGCGTTGCAACTAATGAAAAACTGTTTTTT; CDR3: CASSIEPTGVATNEKLFF
size: NA; D: TRBD1; V: TRBV2; J: TRBJ1-4; DNA: TGTGCCAGCATCTCGACAGGGGCTAATGAAAAACTGTTTTTT; CDR3: CASISTGANEKLFF
size: NA; D: TRBD1; V: TRBV5-5; J: TRBJ2-5; DNA: TGTGCCAGCAGCTTATTATACACAGGGGGCGCGGGTCAAGAGACCCAGTACTTC; CDR3: CASSLLYTGGAGQETQYF